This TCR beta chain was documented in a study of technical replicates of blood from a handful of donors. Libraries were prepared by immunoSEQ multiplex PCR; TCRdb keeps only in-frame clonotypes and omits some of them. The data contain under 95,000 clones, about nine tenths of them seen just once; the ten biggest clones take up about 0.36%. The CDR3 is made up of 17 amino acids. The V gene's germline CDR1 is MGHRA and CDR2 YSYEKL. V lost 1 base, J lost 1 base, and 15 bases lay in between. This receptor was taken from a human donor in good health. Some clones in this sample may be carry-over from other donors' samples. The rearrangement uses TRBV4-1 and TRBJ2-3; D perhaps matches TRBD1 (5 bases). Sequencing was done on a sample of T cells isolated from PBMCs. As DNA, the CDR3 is TGCGCCAGCAGCCAAGTATCGGCTTCCAGGGGCACAGATACGCAGTATTTT. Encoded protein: CASSQVSASRGTDTQYF.